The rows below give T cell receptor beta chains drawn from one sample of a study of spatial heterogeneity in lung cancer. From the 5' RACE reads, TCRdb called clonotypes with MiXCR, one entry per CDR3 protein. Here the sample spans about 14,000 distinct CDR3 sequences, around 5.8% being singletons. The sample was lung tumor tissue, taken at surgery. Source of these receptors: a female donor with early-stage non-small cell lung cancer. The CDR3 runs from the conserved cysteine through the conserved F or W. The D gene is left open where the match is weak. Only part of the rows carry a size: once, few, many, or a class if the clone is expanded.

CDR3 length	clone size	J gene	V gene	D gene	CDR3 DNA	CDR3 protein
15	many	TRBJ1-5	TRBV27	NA	TGTGCCAGCAGTACCCTGAGACAGGGCAATCAGCCCCAGCATTTT	CASSTLRQGNQPQHF
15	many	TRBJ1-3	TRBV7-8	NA	TGTGCCAGCAGCTTAGGCAGGCGATCTGGAAACACCATATATTTT	CASSLGRRSGNTIYF
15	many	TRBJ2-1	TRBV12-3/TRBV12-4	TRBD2	TGTGCCAGCACCAGACTAGCGGGGAAGTTGGGTGAGCAGTTCTTC	CASTRLAGKLGEQFF
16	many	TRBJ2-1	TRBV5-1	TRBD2	TGCGCCAGCAGCCCCCCCCTAGCGGGGGACTACAATGAGCAGTTCTTC	CASSPPLAGDYNEQFF
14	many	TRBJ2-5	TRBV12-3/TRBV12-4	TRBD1	TGTGCCAGCAGCTGGGACAGGGGGAAAGAGACCCAGTACTTC	CASSWDRGKETQYF
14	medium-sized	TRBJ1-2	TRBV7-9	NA	TGTGCCAGCAGCCCACCTACAGGGATGAGAGGCTACACCTTC	CASSPPTGMRGYTF
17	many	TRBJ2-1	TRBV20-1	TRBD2	TGCAGTGCCAGAAGGGGCAGGCCGGCGGGGGGGCTCAATGAGCAGTTCTTC	CSARRGRPAGGLNEQFF
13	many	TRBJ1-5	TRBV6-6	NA	TGTGCCAGTCGGGGTTATAGCAATCAGCCCCAGCATTTT	CASRGYSNQPQHF
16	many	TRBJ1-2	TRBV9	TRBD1	TGTGCCAGCAGCGTCCCACGCACGACAGGGAACTATGGCTACACCTTC	CASSVPRTTGNYGYTF
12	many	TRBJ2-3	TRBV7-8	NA	TGTGCCAGCAGCTTAACTGCGCACCGGCAGTATTTT	CASSLTAHRQYF
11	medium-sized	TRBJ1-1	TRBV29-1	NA	TGCAGCGTCGGACAGAACACTGAAGCTTTCTTT	CSVGQNTEAFF
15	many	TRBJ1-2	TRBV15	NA	TGTGCCACCAGCAGGGATCGAAGCAGGGGCTATGGCTACACCTTC	CATSRDRSRGYGYTF
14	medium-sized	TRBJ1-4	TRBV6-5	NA	TGTGCCAGCAGTTCGTCACCTGGACAGAAAAAACTGTTTTTT	CASSSSPGQKKLFF
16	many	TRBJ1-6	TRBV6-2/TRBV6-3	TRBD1	TGTGCCAGCAGTCCAGGCGCGGGACAGGGAGTTTCACCCCTCCACTTT	CASSPGAGQGVSPLHF
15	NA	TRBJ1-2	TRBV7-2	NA	TGTGCCAGCAGCTTCTCGCGAGACAGTCCAATGGGCTACACCTTC	CASSFSRDSPMGYTF
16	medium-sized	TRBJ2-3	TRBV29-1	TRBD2	TGCAGCGTTGTCATCAGGTCGGGGGGGCCTTTGTTCACGCAGTATTTT	CSVVIRSGGPLFTQYF
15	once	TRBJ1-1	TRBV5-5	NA	TGTGCCTACAGCCCGAGGGTAGGGATGAACACTGAAGCTTTCTTT	CAYSPRVGMNTEAFF
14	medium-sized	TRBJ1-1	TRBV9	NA	TGTGCCAGCAGCGTAGTAGAGGCGAACACTGAAGCTTTCTTT	CASSVVEANTEAFF
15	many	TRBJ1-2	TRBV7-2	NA	TGTGCCAGCAGCTTAGACCAGGGATTTTCACGAGGCTACACCTTC	CASSLDQGFSRGYTF
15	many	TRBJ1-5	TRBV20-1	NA	TGCAGTGCTAGCCGAGGGGGGGGCGCGGGCCAGCCCCAGCATTTT	CSASRGGGAGQPQHF
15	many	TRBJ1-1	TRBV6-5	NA	TGTGCCAGCACCCCACGGGTAGGAGATAACACTGAAGCTTTCTTT	CASTPRVGDNTEAFF
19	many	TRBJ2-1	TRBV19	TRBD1	TGTGCCAGTAGTGGGGACCGGGACAGGGCCTTAAGCTCCTACAATGAGCAGTTCTTC	CASSGDRDRALSSYNEQFF
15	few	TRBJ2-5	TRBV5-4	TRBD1	TGTGCCAGCAGCCGAGGGGGCGGCGAGAAAGAGACCCAGTACTTC	CASSRGGGEKETQYF
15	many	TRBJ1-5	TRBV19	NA	TGTGCCAGTAGGGGGGGAGCATCCAGCAATCAGCCCCAGCATTTT	CASRGGASSNQPQHF
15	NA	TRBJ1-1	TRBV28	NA	TGTGCCAGCAGACCTTGGACAGATGGTAGTACTGAAGCTTTCTTT	CASRPWTDGSTEAFF
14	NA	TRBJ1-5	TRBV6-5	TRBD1	TGTGCCAGCAGTTACCGGGGACAGCACCAGCCCCAGCATTTT	CASSYRGQHQPQHF
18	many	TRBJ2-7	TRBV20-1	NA	TGCAGTGCTAGAGATCACACAGGGAAATCAGTAAGGGGATACGAGCAGTACTTC	CSARDHTGKSVRGYEQYF
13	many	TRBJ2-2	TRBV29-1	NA	TGCAGCGTTGATGGCGAAAACACCGGGGAGCTGTTTTTT	CSVDGENTGELFF
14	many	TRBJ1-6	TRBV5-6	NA	TGTGCCAGCAGCTTGTACCTTTATAATTCACCCCTCCACTTT	CASSLYLYNSPLHF
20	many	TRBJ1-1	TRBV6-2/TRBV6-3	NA	TGTGCCAGTGCCCAGAGGGAGAACACTGACCCCAAAAACCGCTCGACTGAAGCTTTCTTT	CASAQRENTDPKNRSTEAFF
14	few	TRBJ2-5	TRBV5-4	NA	TGTGCCAGCAGCTCAACGGGGCTGAAAGAGACCCAGTACTTC	CASSSTGLKETQYF
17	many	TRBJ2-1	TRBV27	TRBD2	TGTGCCAGCAAGCCTAATCCGGGGGGTCGAACCTACAATGAGCAGTTCTTC	CASKPNPGGRTYNEQFF
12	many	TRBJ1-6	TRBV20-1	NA	TGCAGTGCTAGAAAGGTCAATTCACCCCTCCACTTT	CSARKVNSPLHF
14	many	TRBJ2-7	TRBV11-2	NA	TGTGCCAGCAGCCGCACAGGCGGTTCCTACGAGCAGTACTTC	CASSRTGGSYEQYF
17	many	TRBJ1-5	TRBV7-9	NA	TGTGCCAGCAGCTTAGGACTAGACCCTGGGGGCAATCAGCCCCAGCATTTT	CASSLGLDPGGNQPQHF
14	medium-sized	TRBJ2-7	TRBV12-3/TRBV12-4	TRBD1	TGTGCCAGCAGTCAGAGACAGGGTAACTACGAGCAGTACTTC	CASSQRQGNYEQYF
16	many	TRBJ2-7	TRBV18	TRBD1	TGTGCCAGCTCACCACGCGGGACAGGCGCCCGGTACGAGCAGTACTTC	CASSPRGTGARYEQYF
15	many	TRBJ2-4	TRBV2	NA	TGTGCCAGCAGTGACCCCCTGCTTCAGGGGAACATTCAGTACTTC	CASSDPLLQGNIQYF
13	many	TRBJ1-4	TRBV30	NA	TGTGCCTGGAGTTGGCGACGGGGAGAAAAACTGTTTTTT	CAWSWRRGEKLFF
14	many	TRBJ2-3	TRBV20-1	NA	TGCAGTGCTACCCAGACAGCGGCCACAGATACGCAGTATTTT	CSATQTAATDTQYF
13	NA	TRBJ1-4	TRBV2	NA	TGTGCCAGCAACACAGGGTGGACTGAAAAACTGTTTTTT	CASNTGWTEKLFF
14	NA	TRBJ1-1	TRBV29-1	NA	TGCAGCGTTGCCCCTCTACAGACGAACACTGAAGCTTTCTTT	CSVAPLQTNTEAFF
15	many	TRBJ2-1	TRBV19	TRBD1	TGTGCCAGTAGTTCTACAGGGGCTATCTACAATGAGCAGTTCTTC	CASSSTGAIYNEQFF
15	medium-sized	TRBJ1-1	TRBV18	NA	TGTGCCAGCTCACCACTTTTAAAAGGGAACACTGAAGCTTTCTTT	CASSPLLKGNTEAFF
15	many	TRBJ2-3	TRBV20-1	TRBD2	TGCAGTGCTAGTTGGACTAGCGGGGTGTCAGATACGCAGTATTTT	CSASWTSGVSDTQYF
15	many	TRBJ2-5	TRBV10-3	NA	TGTGCCATCAGTGAGTCGCTTAAAAGAGAAGAGACCCAGTACTTC	CAISESLKREETQYF
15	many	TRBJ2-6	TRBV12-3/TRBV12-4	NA	TGTGCCAGCACCCACGGGGGAGTTGGGGCCAACGTCCTGACTTTC	CASTHGGVGANVLTF
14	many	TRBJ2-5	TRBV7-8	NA	TGTGCCAGCAGCCATCGACAGAGCCAAGAGACCCAGTACTTC	CASSHRQSQETQYF
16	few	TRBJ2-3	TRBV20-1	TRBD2	TGCAGTGCCCCGCTAGCGGGGAGTGCTAGCACAGATACGCAGTATTTT	CSAPLAGSASTDTQYF
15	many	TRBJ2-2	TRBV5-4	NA	TGTGCCAGCAGCCCGGCGGGGAAATTGGCCGGGGAGCTGTTTTTT	CASSPAGKLAGELFF
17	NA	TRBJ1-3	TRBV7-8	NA	TGTGCCAGCAGCTTAAGGGGGGCGGGGGCCTCTGGAAACACCATATATTTT	CASSLRGAGASGNTIYF
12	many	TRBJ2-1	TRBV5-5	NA	TGTGCCAGCAGCTTGGAGTTGGGGGGCGGAATCTTC	CASSLELGGGIF